Below, one T cell receptor beta chain is given with its context. What it binds is unknown. The CDR3 sequence is 17 residues long. With 2 bases removed from V and 6 bases from J, the gap between germline ends came to 22 bases. CDR1 and CDR2 from the germline V gene are WSHSY and SAAADI. This entry comes from a study of OX40 agonist ivuxolimab in advanced cancers. Study results and limitations: CD4+ T cells averaged fewer expanded clones than CD8+ T cells. Among the lowest levels of clonal expansion were found in partial responders at 0.1-3.0 mg/kg.

Some clones are missing from TCRdb's copy, which holds only in-frame ones; the method was immunoSEQ multiplex PCR. The profile shows approximately 99,000 clones, around 93% of them singletons. The material was CD4+ or CD8+ T cells sorted from blood, obtained in a trial of the OX40 agonist ivuxolimab. The chain uses TRBV10-2 and TRBJ2-5; D tentatively reads TRBD1 or TRBD2 (5 bases each). The receptor comes from an adult with an advanced solid tumor such as melanoma, head and neck, liver or kidney cancer. DNA of the CDR3: TGCGCCAGCAGTGAGGGTATGAGTGTGGGGACCGATCAGACCCAGTACTTC. This translates into CASSEGMSVGTDQTQYF.